Below are 22 T cell receptor beta chains sequenced from a single sample in a study of T cells in Graves' hyperthyroidism and ophthalmopathy. RNA transcripts were the template for amplifying TCR beta CDR3 regions. First-round RT-PCR with HTBI primers amplified the TCR CDR3 region. From the multiplex PCR reads, TCRdb called clonotypes with MiXCR, one entry per CDR3 protein. The profile covers about 640,000 distinct CDR3 sequences, with more than 12% appearing a single time and under 15% taken by the ten largest. Input material: blood. These receptor sequences come from a woman between 45 and 60 years old with Graves' ophthalmopathy.

This clonotype was detected many times. The chain links TRBV7-9 to TRBJ2-1; 13 nucleotides agree with TRBD2. The V gene's germline CDR1 is SEHNR and CDR2 FQNEAQ (reference sequence). This CDR3 comprises 17 residues. The J segment lost 2 bases and the V segment lost 4 bases, leaving 5 bases of the junction unmatched. For the CDR3, the DNA is TGTGCCAGCAGCTCAGGGACTAGCGGGGTAACCTACAATGAGCAGTTCTTC. Residues: CASSSGTSGVTYNEQFF.

This clonotype was counted between two and nine times. The chain carries TRBV9 and TRBJ1-2, with D maybe TRBD1 (5 bases). The germline V gene has CDR1 SGDLS and CDR2 YYNGEE. This CDR3 region has 14 residues. The V end lost 4 bases, the J end lost 4 bases, and 14 bases lay between the germline ends. Here the CDR3 reads CASSPGQALYGYTF. CDR3 coding DNA: TGTGCCAGCAGCCCTGGACAAGCCCTCTATGGCTACACCTTC.

This clonotype was picked up many times. The chain's CDR3 is CASRSTRSYEQYF. The CDR3 DNA reads TGTGCCAGCAGGTCTACTAGAAGCTACGAGCAGTACTTC. The chain couples TRBV12-3 or TRBV12-4 to TRBJ2-7; perhaps TRBD2 as D (5 bases). CDR3 length equals 13 residues. Trimming stripped 6 bases from V and 3 bases from J, with 12 bases between.

This clonotype was detected ten times or more. The J gene is TRBJ2-3, the V gene TRBV12-3 or TRBV12-4; D is perhaps TRBD1 or TRBD2 (7 bases each). CDR3 length equals 15 residues. The V and J ends lost 1 base and 4 bases respectively, with 12 bases between them. CDR3 region: CASSLGGGQSDTQYF. CDR3 DNA sequence: TGTGCCAGCAGTTTAGGGGGGGGACAGTCAGATACGCAGTATTTT.

There are many counts of this clonotype. The chain carries TRBV7-9 and TRBJ2-7, with D unclear. CDR1 is SEHNR and CDR2 is FQNEAQ in the germline V gene (reference sequence). The CDR3 spans 12 residues. V lost 1 base and J lost 7, with 8 bases in between. CDR3 in amino acids: CASSLGGWEQYF. CDR3 in DNA: TGTGCCAGCAGCTTAGGGGGTTGGGAGCAGTACTTC.

This clonotype showed up many times. This chain joins TRBV6-2 or TRBV6-3 and TRBJ2-7; 8 nucleotides match TRBD1. CDR1 and CDR2 (germline): MNHEY, SVGEGT. The CDR3 totals 14 residues. V shed 7 bases, J shed 5 bases, and the junction held 10 bases outside the gene matches. DNA of the CDR3: TGTGCCAGCACCTCTTACGGACAGGGTGACGAGCAGTACTTC. The encoded protein is CASTSYGQGDEQYF.

The table lists this clonotype with a few counts. The chain uses TRBV14 and TRBJ2-1, with unresolved D. The CDR3 loop spans 13 amino acids. Per the germline V gene, CDR1 is SGHDN and CDR2 is FVKESK. V lost 0 bases, J lost 6 bases, and 6 bases lay in between. CDR3 sequence (DNA): TGTGCCAGCAGCCAAGAACTCCTCAATGAGCAGTTCTTC. As protein: CASSQELLNEQFF.

This clonotype was detected ten times or more. The chain is built from TRBV28 and TRBJ2-1; D remains unclear. Germline V gene data show CDR1 as MDHEN and CDR2 as SYDVKM. The length of the CDR3 is 13 residues. Between the trimmed V and J ends, which lost 2 bases and 7 bases, there was a span of 9 bases. The CDR3 region has the DNA TGTGCCAGCAGTTTAAGCGAAAATAATGAGCAGTTCTTC. This sequence encodes CASSLSENNEQFF.

V gene TRBV7-8 combines with J gene TRBJ2-7; 9 bases are shared with TRBD2. Losses at the gene ends were 1 base for V and 8 bases for J; bases not matched to a gene: 9. The length of the CDR3 is 15 residues. From germline, CDR1 is SGHVS and CDR2 FQNEAQ. The DNA for the CDR3 is TGTGCCAGCAGCTTAGTCGGGCTAGCGGGAATCCAGCAGTACTTC. Amino acids: CASSLVGLAGIQQYF.

The chain employs TRBV7-2 and TRBJ2-3, with 8 bases aligning to TRBD2. The germline gives CDR1 SGHTA, CDR2 FQGNSA. V was clipped by 5 bases and J by 4 bases; unmatched bases: 11. This CDR3 comprises 16 residues. CDR3 in amino acids: CASSPRTSGIADTQYF. For the CDR3, the DNA is TGTGCCAGCAGCCCGAGAACTAGCGGCATCGCAGATACGCAGTATTTT. Based on the CDR3 plus reference TRBV7-2 and TRBJ2-3, the full variable domain is GAGVSQSPSNKVTEKGKDVELRCDPISGHTALYWYRQSLGQGLEFLIYFQGNSAPDKSGLPSDRFSAERTGGSVSTLTIQRTQQEDSAVYLCASSPRTSGIADTQYFGPGTRLTVL.

This clonotype has ten or more counts. The chain joins TRBV2 to TRBJ2-2, with no clear D. Germline V gene sequence: CDR1 SNHLY, CDR2 FYNNEI. Trimming shortened V by 5 bases and J by 3 bases, and 10 bases separated the two germline ends. This CDR3 has 14 residues. CDR3 DNA sequence: TGTGCCAGCAGTTTTTCCAGATACACCGGGGAGCTGTTTTTT. It codes for CASSFSRYTGELFF.

This clonotype was recorded many times. The chain couples TRBV6-2 or TRBV6-3 to TRBJ1-1; weak D call: TRBD1 (6 bases). The CDR3 extends over 13 amino acids. V gave up 10 bases and J gave up 5 bases, with 17 bases separating them. Germline V gene data show CDR1 as MNHEY and CDR2 as SVGEGT. The CDR3 nucleotides read TGTGCCACCCAACAGGGATGGATGACTGAAGCTTTCTTT. It codes for CATQQGWMTEAFF.

Ten or more counts support this clonotype. The chain employs TRBV13 and TRBJ2-7, with D unresolved. This CDR3 has 15 amino acids. Germline V gene sequence: CDR1 PRHDT, CDR2 FYEKMQ (reference sequence). Trimming pared 5 bases from V and 5 bases from J, leaving 19 bases between. In DNA, the CDR3 is TGTGCCAGCAGCCAAACTTATGGACGCGCAAACGAGCAGTACTTC. It translates to CASSQTYGRANEQYF.

This clonotype was found many times. The chain employs TRBV20-1 and TRBJ2-7; 16 bases agree with TRBD2. This CDR3 region has 16 residues. Germline V CDR1 and CDR2: DFQATT, SNEGSKA (reference sequence). The J segment lost 1 base and the V segment lost 4 bases, leaving 4 bases of the junction unmatched. DNA of the CDR3: TGCAGTGCTACTGGGACTAGCGGGAGGGCATCCTACGAGCAGTACTTC. As protein: CSATGTSGRASYEQYF.

In its sample, this clonotype was seen a few times. J is TRBJ2-1 and V is TRBV27; 7 positions match TRBD2. After removal of 0 bases from V and 6 bases from J, the junction contained 2 bases not matched to a gene. The CDR3 extends over 14 amino acids. Germline loops: CDR1 MNHEY, CDR2 SMNVEV (reference sequence). Written as DNA, the CDR3 is TGTGCCAGCAGTTTATCGGGAGGGTCCAATGAGCAGTTCTTC. This gives the protein CASSLSGGSNEQFF.

This clonotype was counted ten times or more. V usage is TRBV20-1 and J usage is TRBJ2-3, with 9 bases matching TRBD2. Germline V lookup: CDR1 DFQATT, CDR2 SNEGSKA (reference sequence). V gave up 2 bases and J gave up 4 bases; unmatched junction bases: 4. This CDR3 is built from 14 residues. CDR3 nucleotide sequence: TGCAGTGCTAGAAATGCTAGCGGGGCAGATACGCAGTATTTT. Translation: CSARNASGADTQYF.

The rearrangement uses TRBV6-1 and TRBJ1-6; 9 bases fit TRBD1. V shed 8 bases, J shed 6 bases, and the junction held 8 bases outside the gene matches. Germline V lookup: CDR1 MNHNS, CDR2 SASEGT. The CDR3 has 15 amino acids. DNA for the CDR3: TGTGCCAGCCGCCCCGGGACAGGGTCTAATTCACCCCTCCACTTT. Protein product: CASRPGTGSNSPLHF.

This clonotype was seen ten or more times. The V gene is TRBV6-1, the J gene TRBJ1-1; D gene uncertain. CDR1 and CDR2 from the germline V gene are MNHNS and SASEGT. The CDR3 contains 11 residues. CDR3 region: CAAVWGTEAFF. The CDR3 DNA reads TGTGCAGCAGTGTGGGGCACTGAAGCTTTCTTT.

Details on this clonotype: A much larger clonotype is one base distant, so this may be a read error. The V gene is TRBV5-4, the J gene TRBJ2-7; TRBD1 matches at 7 bases. The V segment lost 4 bases and the J segment 9 bases; nucleotides outside the gene matches: 16. This CDR3 is built from 15 residues. Per the germline V gene, CDR1 is SGHNT and CDR2 is YYREEE (reference sequence). The CDR3 loop is CASSTGTASSNGQYF. The DNA of the CDR3 is TGTGCCAGCAGCACGGGGACAGCTTCTAGTAACGGGCAGTACTTC.

This clonotype has at least ten counts. V gene TRBV28 combines with J gene TRBJ2-5; no firm D call. Germline V gene sequence: CDR1 MDHEN, CDR2 SYDVKM. Deletions cut 3 bases from V and 4 bases from J, with 9 bases between. The length of the CDR3 is 13 residues. The CDR3 is CASSFNRGETQYF. CDR3 coding DNA: TGTGCCAGCAGTTTCAATCGAGGAGAGACCCAGTACTTC.

This clonotype was detected ten times or more. The chain employs TRBV3-1 and TRBJ2-7; TRBD2 agrees at 9 bases. Germline CDR1 LGHDT, CDR2 YNNKEL (reference sequence). CDR3 length: 14 amino acids. V shed 4 bases, J shed 0 bases, and the junction held 1 base outside the gene matches. For the CDR3, the DNA is TGTGCCAGCAGCCCTAGCGGGGACTCCTACGAGCAGTACTTC. It yields the protein CASSPSGDSYEQYF.

In the case of this clonotype: A single base separates this from a much larger clone, so it may be a read error. This chain uses TRBV2 with TRBJ1-5; D gene unclear. Per the germline V gene, CDR1 is SNHLY and CDR2 is FYNNEI. The CDR3 length is 13 residues. The V end was cut by 3 bases, the J end by 5 bases, with 8 bases between. The CDR3 region is CASSDGPDQPQHF. In DNA, the CDR3 is TGTGCCAGCAGTGACGGCCCCGATCAGCCCCAGCATTTT.